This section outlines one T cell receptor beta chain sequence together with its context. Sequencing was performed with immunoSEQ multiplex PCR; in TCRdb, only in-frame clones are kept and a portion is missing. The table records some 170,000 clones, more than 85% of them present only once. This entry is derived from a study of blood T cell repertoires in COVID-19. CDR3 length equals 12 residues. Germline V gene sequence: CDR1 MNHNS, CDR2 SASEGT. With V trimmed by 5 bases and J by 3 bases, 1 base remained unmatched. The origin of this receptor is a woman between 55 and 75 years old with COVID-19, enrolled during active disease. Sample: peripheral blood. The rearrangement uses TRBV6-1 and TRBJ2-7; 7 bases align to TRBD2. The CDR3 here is CASSWTSYEQYF. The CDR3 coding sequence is TGTGCCAGCAGTTGGACTAGCTACGAGCAGTACTTC.